These 20 T cell receptor beta chains share one sample of origin, sequenced in a study of blood T cells in healthy people across ages. The second PCR ran roughly 6 to 11 cycles with a sample-barcoded 5' primer and J-beta primers. Via MiXCR, TCRdb re-called the 5' RACE reads, giving one row per CDR3 protein. The table has 1.5 million to 2 million distinct CDR3 sequences, about 39% seen once. The sequenced sample consisted of blood. The source of these receptors is a human donor in good health.

This clonotype appeared a few times. V gene TRBV20-1 combines with J gene TRBJ2-3; D not certain. Germline CDR1 is DFQATT and CDR2 is SNEGSKA (reference sequence). Trimming left V 3 bases short and J 7 bases short, with 8 bases between. This CDR3 is 11 amino acids long. The CDR3: CSASDSYTQYF. DNA for the CDR3: TGCAGTGCTAGCGATAGTTATACGCAGTATTTT.

In this sample, this clonotype turned up a few times. The chain uses TRBV27 and TRBJ2-7; 7 positions match TRBD1. V trimming: 9 bases; J trimming: 3 bases; junction bases outside the gene matches: 17. This CDR3 spans 16 amino acids. Per germline, CDR1 MNHEY and CDR2 SMNVEV (reference sequence). The DNA of the CDR3 is TGTGCCAGTAGTCTAGACCTTTCAGGGACAGTCTACGAGCAGTACTTC. Protein: CASSLDLSGTVYEQYF.

There are a few counts of this clonotype. This sequence joins TRBV4-3 and TRBJ2-6; tentatively, D is TRBD1 (5 bases). The CDR3 length is 15 residues. With 4 bases removed from V and 2 bases from J, the gap between germline ends came to 9 bases. Per the germline V gene, CDR1 is LGHNA and CDR2 is YSLEER. The CDR3 region has the DNA TGCGCCAGCAGCCCAGGGCCAGCTGGGGCCAACGTCCTGACTTTC. Translated, it gives CASSPGPAGANVLTF.

The chain carries TRBV4-2 and TRBJ1-2; 7 bases match TRBD1. From germline, CDR1 is LGHNA and CDR2 YNFKEQ. With 0 bases clipped from V and 5 bases from J, the junction kept 9 bases outside the gene matches. This CDR3 contains 16 residues. CDR3 bases: TGTGCCAGCAGCCAAGACGAGGCAGGGGGATTTTATGGCTACACCTTC. This translates into CASSQDEAGGFYGYTF.

This chain links TRBV20-1 with TRBJ2-7; TRBD1 aligns across 9 bases. The CDR3 is made up of 14 amino acids. V shed 1 base and J 5 bases; nucleotides not matched to a gene: 6. Germline V lookup: CDR1 DFQATT, CDR2 SNEGSKA (reference sequence). The CDR3 sequence is CSARVPGTGNEQYF. In DNA, the CDR3 is TGCAGTGCTAGAGTTCCCGGGACAGGGAACGAGCAGTACTTC.

V gene TRBV19 combines with J gene TRBJ2-4; no clear D gene. The J call may be in error: the DNA end matches TRBJ2-7 better. CDR1 is LNHDA, CDR2 SQIVND, per germline (reference sequence). This CDR3 contains 13 residues. This CDR3 is CASRISEGYEQYF. Here the CDR3 DNA reads TGTGCCAGTAGGATAAGCGAAGGCTACGAGCAGTACTTC.

The DNA for the CDR3 is TGCAGTGCTATTTCCGAGACTAGCGGGGGGGACAATGAGCAGTTCTTC. It encodes CSAISETSGGDNEQFF. The chain employs TRBV20-1 and TRBJ2-1; TRBD2 matches at 14 bases. Germline lookup yields CDR1 DFQATT and CDR2 SNEGSKA (reference sequence). The CDR3 totals 16 residues. The V gene end was trimmed by 4 bases and the J gene end by 5 bases; junction bases not matched to a gene: 7.

The rearrangement uses TRBV11-2 and TRBJ1-2; perhaps TRBD1 as D (6 bases). The CDR3 consists of 15 residues. V shed 1 base and J shed 4 bases, with 13 bases lying between them. CDR1 and CDR2 (germline): SGHAT, FQNNGV. CDR3 region: CASSLGGGQVYGYTF. Written as DNA, the CDR3 is TGTGCCAGCAGCTTAGGAGGGGGGCAAGTCTATGGCTACACCTTC.

The rearrangement joins TRBV6-2 or TRBV6-3 to TRBJ1-1; D is possibly TRBD1 (6 bases). V was clipped by 7 bases and J by 1 base, with 13 bases between them. CDR1 MNHEY and CDR2 SVGEGT come from the germline V gene. The CDR3 sequence is 14 residues long. The CDR3 DNA is TGTGCCAGCAAGGTTGGGGGCAGGAACACTGAAGCTTTCTTT. Translation gives CASKVGGRNTEAFF.

V is TRBV10-2 and J is TRBJ2-7; unclear D gene. The germline V gene encodes CDR1 WSHSY and CDR2 SAAADI. Trimming took 0 bases from V and 2 from J, leaving 5 bases between them. The CDR3 contains 13 residues. The CDR3 DNA sequence: TGCGCCAGCAGTGAGTCGAACCCCTACGAGCAGTACTTC. Translating it yields CASSESNPYEQYF.

This chain joins TRBV12-3 or TRBV12-4 and TRBJ1-4; D might be TRBD1 (5 bases). The CDR3 runs 15 residues. Deletions cut 0 bases from V and 13 bases from J, with 18 bases between. The CDR3 region has the DNA TGTGCCAGCAGTTTAGCGGGGCCTCCCGGGGGAAGACTGTTTTTT. Translated: CASSLAGPPGGRLFF.

This rearrangement joins TRBV4-1 to TRBJ2-5, with 8 bases identical to TRBD2. The junction had 11 bases not matched to a gene; V was cut back by 0 bases and J by 8 bases. Germline CDR1 is MGHRA and CDR2 is YSYEKL. This CDR3 comprises 16 residues. As DNA, the CDR3 is TGCGCCAGCAGCCAAGATGAGACGCGGGGGGCCGGAACCCAGTACTTC. It encodes CASSQDETRGAGTQYF.

This clonotype was observed a handful of times. V and J are TRBV20-1 and TRBJ2-1; TRBD2 aligns across 7 bases. Germline V gives CDR1 DFQATT, CDR2 SNEGSKA (reference sequence). Trimming took 2 bases from V and 2 from J; bases not matched to a gene: 9. The CDR3 covers 16 residues. The CDR3 sequence is CSARTPRGSAYNEQFF. CDR3 coding DNA: TGCAGTGCTAGAACACCGCGGGGGTCAGCCTACAATGAGCAGTTCTTC.

This chain uses TRBV20-1 with TRBJ2-7, with TRBD1 matching over 8 bases. Germline lookup yields CDR1 DFQATT and CDR2 SNEGSKA (reference sequence). There are 13 residues in the CDR3. V shed 5 bases and J 7 bases; nucleotides not matched to a gene: 10. The CDR3 sequence is CSAYLDRAREQYF. The DNA for the CDR3 is TGCAGTGCTTACCTGGACAGGGCCCGGGAGCAGTACTTC.

On this clonotype: Given a much more abundant clone one base away, this may be a read error. The gene calls are TRBV7-9 and TRBJ1-4, with 9 bases that match TRBD1. The length of the CDR3 is 17 residues. Germline V gene lookup returns CDR1 SEHNR and CDR2 FQNEAQ (reference sequence). CDR3 sequence: CAGSLPDRGLYGEKLFF. For the CDR3, the DNA is TGTGCCGGCAGCTTACCCGACAGGGGGTTGTACGGTGAAAAACTGTTTTTT. Combining the CDR3 with reference TRBV7-9 and TRBJ1-4 gives the whole variable domain DTGVSQNPRHKITKRGQNVTFRCDPISEHNRLYWYRQTLGQGPEFLTYFQNEAQLEKSRLLSDRFSAERPKGSFSTLEIQRTEQGDSAMYLCAGSLPDRGLYGEKLFFGSGTQLSVL.

The chain recombines TRBV12-3 or TRBV12-4 with TRBJ2-2; 9 bases agree with TRBD1. V gave up 3 bases and J gave up 6 bases; unmatched junction bases: 11. The CDR3 contains 17 residues. The DNA of the CDR3 is TGTGCCAGCAGTTTTAGTTCACAGGGGGCTCAGGCCGGGGAGCTGTTTTTT. Encoded protein: CASSFSSQGAQAGELFF.

The chain carries TRBV29-1 and TRBJ2-7, with D perhaps TRBD1 (6 bases). The J call may be in error: the DNA end matches TRBJ2-5 better. Germline loops: CDR1 SQVTM, CDR2 ANQGSEA. The CDR3 is 10 amino acids. CDR3 coding DNA: TGCAACACCAGGGGTGAGACCCAGTACTTC. As protein: CNTRGETQYF.

The gene calls are TRBV27 and TRBJ2-7; tentatively, D is TRBD1 (6 bases). Looked up from germline, CDR1 is MNHEY and CDR2 is SMNVEV (reference sequence). CDR3 length: 14 amino acids. Trimming removed 10 bases at V and 4 bases at J, with 20 bases between. Here the CDR3 DNA reads TGTGCCAACTGTCCGGACAGACAAAGGTACGAGCAGTACTTC. It yields the protein CANCPDRQRYEQYF.

The rearrangement uses TRBV7-2 and TRBJ1-6, with 7 bases matching TRBD1. This CDR3 contains 15 residues. Trimming removed 2 bases from V and 6 bases from J; junction bases left unmatched: 4. The germline CDR1 and CDR2 sequences are SGHTA and FQGNSA. The CDR3 DNA follows: TGTGCCAGCAGCTTAAGGGCAGGGGGTAATTCACCCCTCCACTTT. As protein: CASSLRAGGNSPLHF.

V usage is TRBV15 and J usage is TRBJ2-3; 12 bases fit TRBD1. The J segment lost 5 bases and the V segment lost 2 bases, leaving 11 bases of the junction unmatched. This CDR3 contains 18 residues. Germline V gene data show CDR1 as LNHNV and CDR2 as YYDKDF (reference sequence). CDR3 residues: CATSRLPQGQGALDTQYF. The CDR3 coding sequence is TGTGCCACCAGCAGACTCCCACAGGGACAGGGGGCTTTAGATACGCAGTATTTT. Complete variable domain (other parts from reference TRBV15 and TRBJ2-3): DAMVIQNPRYQVTQFGKPVTLSCSQTLNHNVMYWYQQKSSQAPKLLFHYYDKDFNNEADTPDNFQSRRPNTSFCFLDIRSPGLGDTAMYLCATSRLPQGQGALDTQYFGPGTRLTVL.